These T cell receptor beta chains were read from a single sample in a study of response to subunit inactivated influenza vaccine. TCRdb recomputed calls from the RT-PCR reads with MiXCR, one row per CDR3 protein. The table has about 830,000 distinct CDR3 sequences, 15% to 20% seen once. The sample in question was PBMCs from blood, obtained roughly 5 days after vaccination. The source of these receptors is a man aged 50 or older who received an inactivated influenza vaccine. Both conserved end residues are part of each CDR3. The D gene is left open where the match is weak. For some rows the clone size is stated as once, few or many, or as a class when expanded; others skip it.

clone_size d_call j_call v_call cdr3_nt cdr3_aa
- - TRBJ1-5 TRBV20-1 TGCAGTGCCGGCAGAAAAAATCAGCCCCAGCATTTT CSAGRKNQPQHF
few TRBD2 TRBJ2-3 TRBV29-1 TGCAGCGTTGAAGATCCGGCTAGCGGTATCAGGGATACGCAGTATTTT CSVEDPASGIRDTQYF
few TRBD1 TRBJ2-7 TRBV6-1 TGTGCCAGCAGCCCCTTTTACGGGACAGGGTACGAGCAGTACTTC CASSPFYGTGYEQYF
few TRBD2 TRBJ2-5 TRBV10-3 TGTGCCATCAGTGAGCCCGGACTAGCGGGAGGGCCCGAGACCCAGTACTTC CAISEPGLAGGPETQYF
- TRBD1 TRBJ1-6 TRBV12-3/TRBV12-4 TGTGCCAGCAGCCTACAGGGGGCTTTGGATAATTCACCCCTCCACTTT CASSLQGALDNSPLHF
- TRBD2 TRBJ2-3 TRBV4-3 TGCGCCAGCAGCCAAGATCCAGCGGGGGTCACAGATACGCAGTATTTT CASSQDPAGVTDTQYF
- TRBD1 TRBJ2-7 TRBV7-8 TGTGCCAGCAGCCCGGGACAGGGGGCAGGATTCTACGAGCAGTACTTC CASSPGQGAGFYEQYF
- - TRBJ2-2 TRBV6-1 TGTGCCAGCAGTGAATTTTGGCAGGTTCGCGCCGGGGAGCTGTTTTTT CASSEFWQVRAGELFF
few - TRBJ2-7 TRBV20-1 TGCAGTGCTAGAGGGCAGACTTCTCCCTACGAGCAGTACTTC CSARGQTSPYEQYF
- - TRBJ2-1 TRBV5-1 TGCGCCAGCAGCCTGGGACACCAATACAATGAGCAGTTCTTC CASSLGHQYNEQFF
few TRBD1 TRBJ2-2 TRBV12-3/TRBV12-4 TGTGCCAGCACCGTGGGAGGACAGGGGGGACTGTTTTTT CASTVGGQGGLFF
few TRBD2 TRBJ2-1 TRBV7-8 TGTGCCAGCAGCTTAGTTTTCGCGGGGGTCGCGGAGCAGTTCTTC CASSLVFAGVAEQFF
few - TRBJ1-2 TRBV7-9 TGTGCCAGCAGTGACAGTAATGTTTACTATGGCTACACCTTC CASSDSNVYYGYTF
many - TRBJ2-1 TRBV6-1 TGTGCCAGCAAGCGTCCGGGACTTCCTGACAATGAGCAGTTCTTC CASKRPGLPDNEQFF
- TRBD1 TRBJ2-5 TRBV20-1 TGCAGTGCTCGACAGGGGACGGCTATTCCGGGAAGTGGGACCCAGTACTTC CSARQGTAIPGSGTQYF
- TRBD1 TRBJ1-4 TRBV4-2 TGTGCCAGCAGCATGGACAGGGGGCGGATGACTAATGAAAAACTGTTTTTT CASSMDRGRMTNEKLFF
few - TRBJ2-5 TRBV5-5 TGTGCCAGCAGCCGACTTCACCAAGAGACCCAGTACTTC CASSRLHQETQYF
- TRBD1 TRBJ2-1 TRBV11-2 TGTGCCAGCAGCTATGACAGGGGGAATGAGCAGTTCTTC CASSYDRGNEQFF
- - TRBJ2-7 TRBV28 TGTGCCAGCGGCCGAACTGGTCCCTACGAGCAGTACTTC CASGRTGPYEQYF
few - TRBJ2-1 TRBV7-2 TGTGCCAGCAGCGAGCCGGGACGGACAACCAATGAGCAGTTCTTC CASSEPGRTTNEQFF
- - TRBJ2-7 TRBV5-1 TGCGCCAGCAGCTTGGCCGTGGGATATCCCTACGAGCAGTACTTC CASSLAVGYPYEQYF
many TRBD1 TRBJ2-7 TRBV10-3 TGTGCCATCAGCTTTACAGGGGACGAGCAGTACTTC CAISFTGDEQYF
many - TRBJ1-4 TRBV7-2 TGTGCCAGCAGCTTATCAGGGGCAACTAATGAAAAACTGTTTTTT CASSLSGATNEKLFF
- TRBD2 TRBJ2-6 TRBV2 TGTGCCAGCAGCATTACTAGCGGGTTACTCTCTGGGGCCAACGTCCTGACTTTC CASSITSGLLSGANVLTF
- - TRBJ2-2 TRBV6-2/TRBV6-3 TGTGCCAGCAGTGCTGGGGCCGGGGAGCTGTTTTTT CASSAGAGELFF
- - TRBJ1-1 TRBV7-2 TGTGCCAGCAGCTTACTTTCAAGGGGACCCCTAACTGTTGAAGCTTTCTTT CASSLLSRGPLTVEAFF
- TRBD2 TRBJ2-1 TRBV5-6 TGTGCCAGCAGCTTACTAGCGGGGGGGAATTACAATGAGCAGTTCTTC CASSLLAGGNYNEQFF
few - TRBJ2-3 TRBV7-9 TGTGCCAGCAGCTTTGGGTCAGGCACAGATACGCAGTATTTT CASSFGSGTDTQYF
- - TRBJ2-1 TRBV6-6 TGTGCCAGCAGTTACAACGGGAATGAGCAGTTCTTC CASSYNGNEQFF
once - TRBJ1-1 TRBV11-2 TGTGCCAGCAGCTTAGATCTTCGGGTGGCTGAAGCTTTCTTT CASSLDLRVAEAFF
few TRBD1 TRBJ2-7 TRBV9 TGTGCCAGCAGCGCGGACAGGGGATCCTACGAGCAGTACTTC CASSADRGSYEQYF